A single sample is the source of the 25 T cell receptor beta chains below, sequenced in a study of breast tumors, draining lymph nodes, adjacent tissues. Axillary draining lymph nodes of breast cancer patients supplied the node samples. TCRdb re-called the multiplex PCR reads through MiXCR, storing one row per CDR3 protein. The profile shows 84,000 or so distinct CDR3 sequences, approximately 30% of them singletons. Sequenced input: axillary lymph node tissue. Every receptor here comes from a female donor with breast cancer. Some clones in this sample may be carry-over from other donors' samples.

In its sample, this clonotype was seen many times. The chain joins TRBV5-8 to TRBJ2-3, with 11 nucleotides matching TRBD1. Germline CDR1 SGHTS, CDR2 YDEGEE. This CDR3 has 18 residues. After removal of 3 bases from V and 7 bases from J, the junction contained 16 bases not matched to a gene. The CDR3 sequence: CASSSGGLGQGAVHTQYF. In DNA, the CDR3 is TGTGCCAGCAGCTCTGGAGGCCTCGGACAGGGGGCGGTACATACGCAGTATTTT.

The V call is TRBV4-1, the J call TRBJ2-7; TRBD2 agrees at 11 bases. Germline V lookup: CDR1 MGHRA, CDR2 YSYEKL. The CDR3 covers 14 residues. The V gene end was trimmed by 3 bases and the J gene end by 5 bases; junction bases not matched to a gene: 3. CDR3 in DNA: TGCGCCAGCAGCCAGACTAGCGGGATCAACGAGCAGTACTTC. Translated: CASSQTSGINEQYF.

The genes are TRBV6-2 or TRBV6-3 and TRBJ2-5; 9 nucleotides align to TRBD2. The CDR3 is made up of 15 amino acids. J was trimmed by 5 bases and V by 4 bases; bases with no gene match: 8. Germline assignment: CDR1 MNHEY and CDR2 SVGEGT. In DNA form, the CDR3 reads TGTGCCAGCAGTTCGACTAGCGGTGTCCAGGAGACCCAGTACTTC. Amino acids: CASSSTSGVQETQYF.

This clonotype was seen at least ten times. The rearrangement joins TRBV7-2 to TRBJ1-4, with 7 bases fitting TRBD1. Germline V gene data show CDR1 as SGHTA and CDR2 as FQGNSA. CDR3 length: 15 amino acids. The V and J ends lost 1 base and 5 bases, in that order; junction bases with no gene match: 4. The CDR3 DNA is TGTGCCAGCAGCTTAGGACAGGGTGGGAATGAAAAACTGTTTTTT. The encoded protein is CASSLGQGGNEKLFF.

This clonotype showed up many times. The chain carries TRBV19 and TRBJ2-1; 8 positions match TRBD2. This CDR3 spans 16 amino acids. Germline V gene data show CDR1 as LNHDA and CDR2 as SQIVND (reference sequence). V lost 5 bases, J lost 7 bases, and 13 bases stayed unmatched. Here the CDR3 reads CASSPHTSGLRNEQFF. The CDR3 nucleotides read TGTGCCAGTAGTCCCCACACTAGCGGACTACGGAATGAGCAGTTCTTC.

This clonotype showed up just a few times. This sequence may be a read error, since a much larger clone differs from it by one base. V is TRBV20-1 and J is TRBJ2-7; D is uncertain. In germline, CDR1 is DFQATT, CDR2 SNEGSKA (reference sequence). The CDR3 covers 11 residues. The CDR3 here is CSATRANEQSF. The CDR3 DNA follows: TGCAGTGCTACCCGAGCCAACGAGCAGTCCTTC.

A few counts support this clonotype. This sequence joins TRBV20-1 and TRBJ1-1, with 7 bases fitting TRBD1. Trimming removed 6 bases from V and 1 base from J; junction bases left unmatched: 8. In germline, CDR1 is DFQATT, CDR2 SNEGSKA (reference sequence). This CDR3 has 14 residues. CDR3 amino acids: CSASTGTANTEAFF. CDR3 coding DNA: TGCAGTGCCAGTACCGGGACAGCGAACACTGAAGCTTTCTTT.

The chain is built from TRBV20-1 and TRBJ2-1, with 12 bases that match TRBD1. Looked up from germline, CDR1 is DFQATT and CDR2 is SNEGSKA (reference sequence). There are 14 residues in the CDR3. Trimming removed 4 bases from V and 6 bases from J; junction bases left unmatched: 4. CDR3 sequence: CSATGQGAINEQFF. The CDR3 region has the DNA TGCAGTGCTACGGGACAGGGGGCGATCAATGAGCAGTTCTTC.

In the case of this clonotype: A much larger clone is a single base away; this may be a read error. The chain joins TRBV9 to TRBJ2-1; TRBD2 is a possible D gene (6 bases). Between the trimmed V and J ends, which lost 4 bases and 5 bases, there was a span of 16 bases. Germline V gene lookup returns CDR1 SGDLS and CDR2 YYNGEE. CDR3 length: 15 amino acids. The CDR3 region is CASSQAPAGHNEQFF. The DNA of the CDR3 is TGTGCCAGCAGCCAAGCGCCAGCGGGTCACAATGAGCAGTTCTTC.

On this clonotype: The CDR3 does not close with the conserved phenylalanine or tryptophan, likely indicating a read error. This rearrangement joins TRBV20-1 to TRBJ1-2; possible D gene TRBD1, 5 bases. The CDR3 consists of 14 residues. The V end was cut by 0 bases, the J end by 5 bases, with 13 bases between. Germline V gene sequence: CDR1 DFQATT, CDR2 SNEGSKA (reference sequence). CDR3 protein: CSARDLGGKYGYTL. The CDR3 bases are TGCAGTGCTAGAGATCTTGGGGGGAAATATGGCTACACCCTC.

This clonotype was picked up many times. The gene calls are TRBV29-1 and TRBJ2-5; no clear D gene. CDR1 and CDR2 from the germline V gene are SQVTM and ANQGSEA. The CDR3 consists of 14 residues. Trimming took 2 bases from V and 1 from J, leaving 11 bases between them. The CDR3 sequence is CSVESRIPQETQYF. The CDR3 DNA follows: TGCAGCGTTGAATCGCGGATTCCCCAAGAGACCCAGTACTTC.

This clonotype was seen ten or more times. V gene TRBV30 combines with J gene TRBJ1-5; 7 bases are shared with TRBD1. Germline CDR1 and CDR2: GTSNPN and SVGIG (reference sequence). V lost 3 bases to trimming and J lost 5 bases; unmatched junction nucleotides: 7. The CDR3 runs 14 residues. For the CDR3, the DNA is TGTGCCTGGAGAGACAGGGCCGCTCATCAGCCCCAGCATTTT. Encoded protein: CAWRDRAAHQPQHF.

This clonotype was detected ten times or more. This sequence joins TRBV19 and TRBJ2-3; 8 bases map to TRBD1. The CDR3 is 15 residues long. Germline V lookup: CDR1 LNHDA, CDR2 SQIVND (reference sequence). The V segment lost 3 bases and the J segment 5 bases; nucleotides outside the gene matches: 7. CDR3 loop: CASSILDRAGDTQYF. The CDR3 DNA follows: TGTGCCAGTAGTATTCTGGACAGGGCCGGAGATACGCAGTATTTT.

The chain links TRBV4-2 to TRBJ1-3, with TRBD1 matching 9 bases. V was clipped by 5 bases and J by 0 bases; unmatched bases: 5. The CDR3 is made up of 16 amino acids. Germline V gene lookup returns CDR1 LGHNA and CDR2 YNFKEQ. CDR3 bases: TGTGCCAGCAGCGTTAGACAGGGGGGCTCTGGAAACACCATATATTTT. Residues: CASSVRQGGSGNTIYF.

The sample holds many counts of this clonotype. The chain combines TRBV7-6 with TRBJ2-2, with D tentatively TRBD1 (5 bases). Germline CDR1 SGHVS, CDR2 FNYEAQ. The V gene lost 1 base and the J gene lost 6 bases, with 6 bases spanning the gap. This CDR3 contains 13 residues. The CDR3 DNA reads TGTGCCAGCAGCTTAGAGGGGCCCGGGGAGCTGTTTTTT. Its translation: CASSLEGPGELFF.

The CDR3 loop reads CASSKTSGGLGGSLYNEQFF. As DNA, the CDR3 is TGTGCCAGCAGCAAGACTAGCGGGGGGTTGGGCGGGAGTTTATACAATGAGCAGTTCTTC. The J gene is TRBJ2-1, the V gene TRBV21-1; the listed D gene, TRBD2, was not tested against the DNA. TRBV21-1 constitutes a pseudogene. CDR3 size: 20 residues.

This clonotype has a handful of counts. Given the absence of the conserved phenylalanine or tryptophan at the CDR3 end, a read error is likely. The chain combines TRBV19 with TRBJ2-4, with a possible D match to TRBD1 (8 bases). V was trimmed by 4 bases and J by 7 bases, leaving 14 bases between them. CDR1 LNHDA and CDR2 SQIVND come from the germline V gene (reference sequence). The CDR3 has 14 residues. Here the CDR3 DNA reads TGTGCCAGTAGTACCAGGGGGCGGGAGAACATTCAGTACCTC. Protein sequence: CASSTRGRENIQYL.

As to this clonotype: This sequence may be a read error, since a much larger clone differs from it by one base. The rearrangement uses TRBV7-3 and TRBJ1-1, with TRBD1 as a possible D gene (6 bases). The germline V gene encodes CDR1 SGHTA and CDR2 FQGTGA. The CDR3 is 13 amino acids. The CDR3 DNA reads TGTACCAGCACGCGGGGGCCGAACACTGAAGCTTTCTTT. Protein product: CTSTRGPNTEAFF.

Of note for this clonotype: One end of the junction varies from germline; a read error may be responsible. This rearrangement joins TRBV3-1 to TRBJ2-7; a weak D match, TRBD2 (6 bases). The CDR3 runs to 14 residues. Germline V gene lookup returns CDR1 LGHDT and CDR2 YNNKEL (reference sequence). The CDR3 sequence: CASSQGAGGREQYF. The DNA for the CDR3 is TGCGCCAGCAGCCAAGGAGCGGGTGGCCGCGAGCAGTACTTC.

In its sample, this clonotype was seen many times. This sequence joins TRBV20-1 and TRBJ2-7; 9 bases map to TRBD1. Germline V CDR1 and CDR2: DFQATT, SNEGSKA (reference sequence). With 4 bases clipped from V and 0 bases from J, the junction kept 10 bases outside the gene matches. The CDR3 sequence is 16 residues long. This chain's CDR3 is CSATGTGTFGSYEQYF. The DNA of the CDR3 is TGCAGTGCTACCGGGACAGGGACATTCGGCTCCTACGAGCAGTACTTC.

This clonotype was counted at least ten times. A clone one base away is much larger, so this may be a read error. The chain carries TRBV20-1 and TRBJ2-7, with D maybe TRBD2 (6 bases). The CDR3 extends over 11 amino acids. Germline loops: CDR1 DFQATT, CDR2 SNEGSKA (reference sequence). The CDR3 spells CSARLLAEQSF. The DNA for the CDR3 is TGCAGTGCTAGATTACTAGCAGAGCAGTCCTTC.

Ten or more counts support this clonotype. The V gene is TRBV29-1, the J gene TRBJ2-5, with D uncertain. The CDR3 spans 12 residues. The germline gives CDR1 SQVTM, CDR2 ANQGSEA. The V gene lost 3 bases and the J gene lost 4 bases, with 9 bases spanning the gap. The CDR3 DNA is TGCAGCGTTGAGGGCATTGGAGAGACCCAGTACTTC. Encoded protein: CSVEGIGETQYF.

V is TRBV7-9 and J is TRBJ2-7; D might be TRBD1 or TRBD2, each matching 5 bases. CDR1 SEHNR and CDR2 FQNEAQ come from the germline V gene (reference sequence). This CDR3 has 13 residues. V lost 5 bases to trimming and J lost 7 bases, with 15 bases between them. The chain's CDR3 is CASSPGTIGEQYF. The CDR3 bases are TGTGCCAGCAGCCCAGGGACCATCGGGGAGCAGTACTTC. The complete variable domain, with remaining parts taken from reference TRBV7-9 and TRBJ2-7, reads DTGVSQNPRHKITKRGQNVTFRCDPISEHNRLYWYRQTLGQGPEFLTYFQNEAQLEKSRLLSDRFSAERPKGSFSTLEIQRTEQGDSAMYLCASSPGTIGEQYFGPGTRLTVT.

Concerning this clonotype: This may come from a read error, since a much larger clone is one base off. J is TRBJ2-7 and V is TRBV9; 7 bases agree with TRBD2. Trimming took 0 bases from V and 7 from J; bases not matched to a gene: 16. CDR3 length: 17 amino acids. The V gene's germline CDR1 is SGDLS and CDR2 YYNGEE. In nucleotides, the CDR3 is TGTGCCAGCAGCGTAGGCGGAGTAACTAACGGGAGGACGGAGCAGTACTTC. Residues: CASSVGGVTNGRTEQYF.

In regard to this clonotype: A much more abundant neighbour one base away suggests this may be a read error. CDR3 sequence (DNA): TGTGCCAGCGGACGGGCCGGGAGGATTGAAAAACTGTTTTTT. Its translation: CASGRAGRIEKLFF. The rearrangement joins TRBV6-1 to TRBJ1-4; no firm D call. Germline CDR1 reads MNHNS; CDR2 reads SASEGT. This CDR3 is built from 14 residues. Trimming pared 8 bases from V and 7 bases from J, leaving 17 bases between.